A single sample gave rise to the 26 T cell receptor beta chains below, sequenced in a study of cytotoxic CD8 clonotypes in ibrutinib-treated CLL. Profiled with immunoSEQ multiplex PCR; TCRdb holds only in-frame clones, not every one. The repertoire includes about 150,000 clones, approximately 80% of them detected once, and about 5% sits in the top ten. Sequencing was performed on PBMCs, taken after 24 months of ibrutinib treatment. All receptors come from a human donor with chronic lymphocytic leukemia.

V usage is TRBV5-1 and J usage is TRBJ1-4, with 9 bases matching TRBD1. Trimming removed 4 bases from V and 7 bases from J; junction bases left unmatched: 11. The germline V gene encodes CDR1 SGHRS and CDR2 YFSETQ. The CDR3 length is 16 residues. As DNA, the CDR3 is TGCGCCAGCAGCCCCAACCCACAGGGGGCGGGTGAAAAACTGTTTTTT. Its protein product is CASSPNPQGAGEKLFF.

This clone was counted a single time. The rearrangement links TRBV5-1 to TRBJ2-2; the D gene is possibly TRBD1 (6 bases). The CDR3 is made up of 17 amino acids. From germline, CDR1 is SGHRS and CDR2 YFSETQ. The V end lost 0 bases, the J end lost 7 bases, and 19 bases lay between the germline ends. DNA for the CDR3: TGCGCCAGCAGCTTGGCAGGGGCAGCACCGGGTGGCGGGGAGCTGTTTTTT. Translation gives CASSLAGAAPGGGELFF.

This clone was recorded only once. The chain couples TRBV19 to TRBJ2-7, with a weak D call TRBD2 (5 bases). Germline V gives CDR1 LNHDA, CDR2 SQIVND (reference sequence). The V end lost 3 bases, the J end lost 7 bases, and 19 bases lay between the germline ends. This CDR3 has 15 amino acids. In DNA, the CDR3 is TGTGCCAGTAGTATGCTCCCGGGGAGACTGCGGGAGCAGTACTTC. It specifies CASSMLPGRLREQYF.

The gene calls are TRBV27 and TRBJ1-2; TRBD1 aligns across 9 bases. Germline V gene lookup returns CDR1 MNHEY and CDR2 SMNVEV (reference sequence). This CDR3 has 13 residues. With 6 bases clipped from V and 7 bases from J, the junction kept 6 bases outside the gene matches. CDR3 loop: CASRLQGAGGYTF. Written as DNA, the CDR3 is TGTGCCAGCAGGTTACAGGGGGCGGGTGGCTACACCTTC.

On this clone itself: This specimen includes other DNA sequences encoding the same CDR3. The CDR3 region has the DNA TGTGCCAGCAGCTTAGTCGCGGGGGCAGAGACCCAGTACTTC. Residues: CASSLVAGAETQYF. V gene TRBV11-3 combines with J gene TRBJ2-5; D is perhaps TRBD2 (7 bases). The CDR3 runs 14 residues. Trimming took off 1 base at V and 4 bases at J, with 10 bases between the two ends. Germline CDR1 SGHNT, CDR2 YENEEA.

Of note for this clone: One end of the junction fails to match germline, which may point to a read error. This rearrangement joins TRBV5-1 to TRBJ2-3; unclear D gene. Per the germline V gene, CDR1 is SGHRS and CDR2 is YFSETQ. The CDR3 runs 14 residues. CDR3 coding DNA: TGCGTCAGCACCGCCCTTGCCCCTCCAGATACGCAGTATTTT. The encoded protein is CVSTALAPPDTQYF.

This clone was counted only a few times. The chain combines TRBV6-5 with TRBJ2-4, with D unresolved. This CDR3 contains 14 residues. Germline V CDR1 and CDR2: MNHEY, SVGAGI. Trimming took 0 bases from V and 7 from J, leaving 10 bases between them. CDR3 coding DNA: TGTGCCAGCAGTTACTCGTCTTGGCAGAACATTCAGTACTTC. Translating gives CASSYSSWQNIQYF.

The rearrangement joins TRBV2 to TRBJ2-7; D perhaps matches TRBD2 (5 bases). The CDR3 is made up of 12 amino acids. V dropped 7 bases and J dropped 2 bases, with 9 bases sitting between them. Per germline, CDR1 SNHLY and CDR2 FYNNEI. The CDR3 region is CASNEGPYEQYF. The CDR3 DNA reads TGTGCCAGCAATGAGGGTCCCTACGAGCAGTACTTC.

CDR3 sequence: CASSPSGVYGYTF. CDR3 nucleotides: TGTGCCAGCAGCCCTTCAGGGGTATATGGCTACACCTTC. The chain uses TRBV28 and TRBJ1-2; D may be TRBD1 (6 bases). Per the germline V gene, CDR1 is MDHEN and CDR2 is SYDVKM. Trimming removed 6 bases from V and 5 bases from J, with 13 bases in between. The CDR3 runs to 13 residues.

The chain is built from TRBV7-8 and TRBJ1-6, with TRBD1 as a possible D gene (6 bases). Trimming removed 5 bases from V and 8 bases from J, with 13 bases in between. This CDR3 region has 14 residues. The germline V gene encodes CDR1 SGHVS and CDR2 FQNEAQ. The CDR3 DNA reads TGTGCCAGCAGCCCCGATGGGGGGCATTCACCCCTCCACTTT. This translates into CASSPDGGHSPLHF.

This chain uses TRBV4-3 with TRBJ1-1; tentatively, D is TRBD1 (5 bases). V lost 3 bases, J lost 4 bases, and 12 bases lay in between. The CDR3 contains 14 residues. Germline V gives CDR1 LGHNA, CDR2 YSLEER. Here the CDR3 DNA reads TGCGCCAGCAGCCACAACACCGGGGGCACTGAAGCTTTCTTT. It encodes CASSHNTGGTEAFF.

The CDR3 sequence is CSATMGQPQHF. Written as DNA, the CDR3 is TGCAGTGCCACCATGGGGCAGCCCCAGCATTTT. The chain is built from TRBV20-1 and TRBJ1-5, with D unresolved. From germline, CDR1 is DFQATT and CDR2 SNEGSKA (reference sequence). The CDR3 is 11 residues long. With 6 bases removed from V and 7 bases from J, the gap between germline ends came to 10 bases.

The chain combines TRBV7-2 with TRBJ2-3, with 8 bases matching TRBD1. CDR3 size: 15 residues. After removal of 4 bases from V and 6 bases from J, the junction contained 9 bases not matched to a gene. Germline lookup yields CDR1 SGHTA and CDR2 FQGNSA. The CDR3 sequence: CASSSGTGATDTQYF. In nucleotides, the CDR3 is TGTGCCAGCAGCTCGGGGACAGGTGCCACGGATACGCAGTATTTT.

A single count supports this clone. The junction departs from germline at one end; a sequencing error may be responsible. V gene TRBV6-1 combines with J gene TRBJ2-1; TRBD2 agrees at 8 bases. Per the germline V gene, CDR1 is MNHNS and CDR2 is SASEGT. This CDR3 is built from 12 residues. The chain's CDR3 is CASSEAGLAPVF. The CDR3 coding sequence is TGTGCCAGCAGTGAAGCTGGACTAGCCCCCGTCTTC.

The J gene is TRBJ2-7, the V gene TRBV18; 14 bases align to TRBD2. J gave up 6 bases and V 0 bases, and 4 bases lay outside the gene matches. Germline V CDR1 and CDR2: KGHSH, LQKENI. CDR3 length: 16 residues. The DNA of the CDR3 is TGTGCCAGCTCACCACCGGGACTAGCGGGAGTTGGCGAGCAGTACTTC. Translation gives CASSPPGLAGVGEQYF.

This chain joins TRBV5-1 and TRBJ1-1; D unclear. This CDR3 region has 13 residues. Germline values: CDR1 SGHRS, CDR2 YFSETQ. Trimming took off 5 bases at V and 0 bases at J, with 8 bases between the two ends. Here the CDR3 reads CASSGLLNTEAFF. The CDR3 bases are TGCGCCAGCAGTGGACTCCTGAACACTGAAGCTTTCTTT. The variable domain in full, with the rest retrieved from reference TRBV5-1 and TRBJ1-1, is KAGVTQTPRYLIKTRGQQVTLSCSPISGHRSVSWYQQTPGQGLQFLFEYFSETQRNKGNFPGRFSGRQFSNSRSEMNVSTLELGDSALYLCASSGLLNTEAFFGQGTRLTVV.

By sample share, this clone is medium-sized. CDR3 DNA: TGTGCCAGCAGTGTGCAGGCTAACACTGAAGCTTTCTTT. It encodes CASSVQANTEAFF. The gene calls are TRBV2 and TRBJ1-1; D remains ambiguous. This CDR3 has 13 residues. Germline CDR1 reads SNHLY; CDR2 reads FYNNEI. V lost 4 bases to trimming and J lost 2 bases, with 8 bases between them.

This sequence joins TRBV28 and TRBJ1-1; D is unclear. V was shortened by 8 bases and J by 5 bases, with 6 bases between the two germline ends. This CDR3 region has 10 residues. The germline V gene has CDR1 MDHEN and CDR2 SYDVKM. The CDR3 loop is CASAGTEAFF. CDR3 nucleotides: TGTGCCAGCGCGGGGACTGAAGCTTTCTTT.

This chain uses TRBV28 with TRBJ2-1, with 8 bases lining up with TRBD2. The V gene's germline CDR1 is MDHEN and CDR2 SYDVKM. The CDR3 extends over 13 amino acids. The V gene end was trimmed by 3 bases and the J gene end by 9 bases; junction bases not matched to a gene: 4. The CDR3 sequence: CASSFSGAVEQFF. Written as DNA, the CDR3 is TGTGCCAGCAGTTTTAGCGGGGCCGTTGAGCAGTTCTTC.

J is TRBJ2-3 and V is TRBV7-3, with D perhaps TRBD2 (6 bases). The V end lost 5 bases, the J end lost 1 base, and 13 bases lay between the germline ends. The CDR3 spans 15 residues. Germline assignment: CDR1 SGHTA and CDR2 FQGTGA. The CDR3: CASSPSGQGTDTQYF. For the CDR3, the DNA is TGTGCCAGCAGCCCCAGCGGGCAGGGCACAGATACGCAGTATTTT.

The V and J genes are TRBV28 and TRBJ2-7; 7 bases agree with TRBD1. The CDR3 totals 13 residues. Germline V gene data show CDR1 as MDHEN and CDR2 as SYDVKM. Losses at the gene ends were 7 bases for V and 2 bases for J; bases not matched to a gene: 5. This CDR3 is CASIGGLTYEQYF. DNA for the CDR3: TGTGCCAGCATAGGGGGCCTTACCTACGAGCAGTACTTC.

This chain joins TRBV25-1 and TRBJ2-7, with 9 bases identical to TRBD1. CDR1 and CDR2 (germline): MGHDK, SYGVNS. Germline trimming cut 6 bases from V and 6 bases from J; bases unmatched to any gene: 3. The CDR3 sequence is 12 residues long. The DNA of the CDR3 is TGTGCCAGCAGGGGACAGGGATTCGAGCAGTACTTC. Residues: CASRGQGFEQYF.

This chain joins TRBV25-1 and TRBJ2-5; 11 bases line up with TRBD2. Trimming cost V 8 bases and J 4 bases; bases outside gene matches: 18. CDR1 and CDR2 from the germline V gene are MGHDK and SYGVNS. The CDR3 spans 18 residues. CDR3 bases: TGTGCCAGCGGGGACCCCCTTGGGACTAGCGGAGCCACAGAGACCCAGTACTTC. Protein product: CASGDPLGTSGATETQYF.

The chain is built from TRBV6-4 and TRBJ2-7, with D possibly being TRBD2 (5 bases). The CDR3 has 12 residues. Trimming pared 7 bases from V and 4 bases from J, leaving 11 bases between. The germline V gene encodes CDR1 MRHNA and CDR2 SNTAGT. CDR3 protein: CASTGRTYEQYF. CDR3 DNA sequence: TGTGCCAGCACGGGCAGGACTTACGAGCAGTACTTC.

V is TRBV7-3 and J is TRBJ2-1; D unclear. V gave up 1 base and J gave up 6 bases, with 13 bases separating them. Germline V CDR1 and CDR2: SGHTA, FQGTGA. This CDR3 comprises 15 residues. CDR3 DNA sequence: TGTGCCAGCAGCTTAATCCCAGGCGGCTCCAATGAGCAGTTCTTC. It translates to CASSLIPGGSNEQFF. Based on the CDR3 plus reference TRBV7-3 and TRBJ2-1, the full variable domain is GAGVSQTPSNKVTEKGKYVELRCDPISGHTALYWYRQSLGQGPEFLIYFQGTGAADDSGLPNDRFFAVRPEGSVSTLKIQRTERGDSAVYLCASSLIPGGSNEQFFGPGTRLTVL.

The chain combines TRBV28 with TRBJ1-4; D perhaps matches TRBD1 (5 bases). The germline V gene has CDR1 MDHEN and CDR2 SYDVKM. CDR3 size: 13 residues. The V end lost 10 bases, the J end lost 4 bases, and 13 bases lay between the germline ends. The chain's CDR3 is CATHRRNNEKLFF. For the CDR3, the DNA is TGTGCCACCCACAGGAGGAATAATGAAAAACTGTTTTTT.